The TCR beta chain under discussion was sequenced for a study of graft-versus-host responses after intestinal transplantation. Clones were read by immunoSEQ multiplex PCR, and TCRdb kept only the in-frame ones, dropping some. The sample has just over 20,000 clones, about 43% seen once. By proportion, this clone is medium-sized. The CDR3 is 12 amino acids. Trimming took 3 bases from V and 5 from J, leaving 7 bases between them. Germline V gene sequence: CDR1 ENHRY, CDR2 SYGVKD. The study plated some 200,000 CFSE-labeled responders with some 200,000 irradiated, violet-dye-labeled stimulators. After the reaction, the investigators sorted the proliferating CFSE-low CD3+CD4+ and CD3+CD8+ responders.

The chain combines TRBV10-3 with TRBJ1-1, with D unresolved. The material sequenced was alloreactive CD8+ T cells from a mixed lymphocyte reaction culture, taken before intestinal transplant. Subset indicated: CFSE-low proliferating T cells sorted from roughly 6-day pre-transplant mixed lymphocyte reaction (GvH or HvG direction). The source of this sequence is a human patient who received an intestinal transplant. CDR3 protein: CAISDSATEAFF. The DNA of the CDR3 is TGTGCCATCAGTGACTCTGCTACTGAAGCTTTCTTT.